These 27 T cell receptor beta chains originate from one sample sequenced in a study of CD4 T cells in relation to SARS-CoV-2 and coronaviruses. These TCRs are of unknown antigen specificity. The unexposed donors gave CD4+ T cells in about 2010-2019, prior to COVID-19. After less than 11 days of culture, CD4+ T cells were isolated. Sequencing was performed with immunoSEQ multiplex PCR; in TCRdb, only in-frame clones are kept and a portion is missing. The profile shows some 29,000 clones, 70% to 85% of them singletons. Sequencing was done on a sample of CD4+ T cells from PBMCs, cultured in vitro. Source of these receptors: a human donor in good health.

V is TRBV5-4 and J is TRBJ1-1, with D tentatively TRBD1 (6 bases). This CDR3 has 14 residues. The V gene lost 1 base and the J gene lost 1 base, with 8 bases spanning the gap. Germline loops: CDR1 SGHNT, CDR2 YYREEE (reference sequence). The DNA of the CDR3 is TGTGCCAGCAGCTTGCCAGGGGAGAACACTGAAGCTTTCTTT. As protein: CASSLPGENTEAFF.

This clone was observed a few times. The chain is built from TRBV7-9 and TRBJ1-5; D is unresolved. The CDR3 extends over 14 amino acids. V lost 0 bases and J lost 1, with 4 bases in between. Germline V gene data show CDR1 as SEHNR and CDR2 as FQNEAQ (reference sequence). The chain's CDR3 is CASSLAGSNQPQHF. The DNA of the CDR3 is TGTGCCAGCAGCTTAGCGGGGAGCAATCAGCCCCAGCATTTT.

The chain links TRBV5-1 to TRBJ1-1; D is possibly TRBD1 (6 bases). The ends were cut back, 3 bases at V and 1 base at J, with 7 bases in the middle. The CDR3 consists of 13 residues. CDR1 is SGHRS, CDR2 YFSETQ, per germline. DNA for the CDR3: TGCGCCAGCAGCTGGGACAAGAACACTGAAGCTTTCTTT. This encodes CASSWDKNTEAFF.

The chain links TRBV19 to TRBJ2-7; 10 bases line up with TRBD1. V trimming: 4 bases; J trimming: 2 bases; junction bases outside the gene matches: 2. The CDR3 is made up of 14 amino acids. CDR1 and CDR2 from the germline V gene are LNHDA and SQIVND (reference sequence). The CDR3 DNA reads TGTGCCAGTAGTACCGGACAGGGGGCCTACGAGCAGTACTTC. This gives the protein CASSTGQGAYEQYF.

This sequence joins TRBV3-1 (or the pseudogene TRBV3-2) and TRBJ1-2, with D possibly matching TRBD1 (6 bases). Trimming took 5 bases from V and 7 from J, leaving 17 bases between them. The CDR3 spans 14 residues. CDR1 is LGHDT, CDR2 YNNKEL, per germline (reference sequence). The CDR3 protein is CASSTGQVTLGYTF. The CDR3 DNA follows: TGTGCCAGCAGCACGGGACAAGTTACTCTTGGCTACACCTTC.

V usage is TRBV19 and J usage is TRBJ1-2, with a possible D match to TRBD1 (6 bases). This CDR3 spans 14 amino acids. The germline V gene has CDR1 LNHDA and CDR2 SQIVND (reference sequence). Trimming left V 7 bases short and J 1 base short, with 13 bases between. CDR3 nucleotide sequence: TGTGCCAGTACTGGGGACACCTATAACTATGGCTACACCTTC. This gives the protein CASTGDTYNYGYTF.

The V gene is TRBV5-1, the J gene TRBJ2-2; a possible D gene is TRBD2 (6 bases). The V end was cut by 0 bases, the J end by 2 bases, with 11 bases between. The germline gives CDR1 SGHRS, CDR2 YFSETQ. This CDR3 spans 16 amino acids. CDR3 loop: CASSLGAGPNTGELFF. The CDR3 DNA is TGCGCCAGCAGCTTGGGGGCGGGGCCCAACACCGGGGAGCTGTTTTTT.

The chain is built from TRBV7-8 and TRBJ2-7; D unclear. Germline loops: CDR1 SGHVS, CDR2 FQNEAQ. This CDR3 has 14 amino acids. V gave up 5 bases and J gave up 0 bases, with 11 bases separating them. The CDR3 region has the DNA TGTGCCAGCAGCCCCGGGCCCTTCTCCTACGAGCAGTACTTC. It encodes CASSPGPFSYEQYF.

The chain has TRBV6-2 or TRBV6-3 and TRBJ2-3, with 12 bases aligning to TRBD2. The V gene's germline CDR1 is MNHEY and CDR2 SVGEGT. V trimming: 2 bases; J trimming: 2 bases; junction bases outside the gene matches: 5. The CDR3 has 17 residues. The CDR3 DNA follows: TGTGCCAGCAGTTACATCGGACTAGCGGGGATCACAGATACGCAGTATTTT. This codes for CASSYIGLAGITDTQYF.

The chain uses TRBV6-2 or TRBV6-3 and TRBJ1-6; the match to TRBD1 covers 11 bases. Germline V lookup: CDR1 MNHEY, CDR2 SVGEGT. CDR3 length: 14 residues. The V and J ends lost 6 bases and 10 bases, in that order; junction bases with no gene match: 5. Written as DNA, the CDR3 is TGTGCCAGCAGCCCCGGGACAGGGGGGTCACCCCTCCACTTT. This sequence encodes CASSPGTGGSPLHF.

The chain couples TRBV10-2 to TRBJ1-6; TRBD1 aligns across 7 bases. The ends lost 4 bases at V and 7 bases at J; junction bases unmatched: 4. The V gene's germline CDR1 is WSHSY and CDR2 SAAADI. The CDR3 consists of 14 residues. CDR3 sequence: CASSVGQENSPLHF. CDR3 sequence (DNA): TGCGCCAGCAGTGTAGGACAGGAAAATTCACCCCTCCACTTT.

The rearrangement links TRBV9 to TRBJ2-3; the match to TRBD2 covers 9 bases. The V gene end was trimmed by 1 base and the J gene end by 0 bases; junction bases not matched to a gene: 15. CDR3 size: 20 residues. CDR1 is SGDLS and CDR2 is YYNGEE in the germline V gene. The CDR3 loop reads CASSVPFSGGGADSTDTQYF. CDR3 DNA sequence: TGTGCCAGCAGCGTACCCTTTAGCGGGGGAGGGGCCGATAGCACAGATACGCAGTATTTT.

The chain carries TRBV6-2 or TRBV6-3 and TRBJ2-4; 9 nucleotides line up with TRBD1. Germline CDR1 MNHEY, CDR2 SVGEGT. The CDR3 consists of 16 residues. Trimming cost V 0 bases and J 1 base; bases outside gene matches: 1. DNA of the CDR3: TGTGCCAGCAGTTACTCGACAGGGGGGGCCAAAAACATTCAGTACTTC. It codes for CASSYSTGGAKNIQYF.

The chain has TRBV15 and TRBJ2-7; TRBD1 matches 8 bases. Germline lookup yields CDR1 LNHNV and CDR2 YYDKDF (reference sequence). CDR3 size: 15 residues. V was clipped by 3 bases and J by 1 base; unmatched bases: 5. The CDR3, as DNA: TGTGCCACCAGCAGCCGACGACAGGGGTCCTACGAGCAGTACTTC. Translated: CATSSRRQGSYEQYF. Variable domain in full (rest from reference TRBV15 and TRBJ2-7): DAMVIQNPRYQVTQFGKPVTLSCSQTLNHNVMYWYQQKSSQAPKLLFHYYDKDFNNEADTPDNFQSRRPNTSFCFLDIRSPGLGDTAMYLCATSSRRQGSYEQYFGPGTRLTVT.

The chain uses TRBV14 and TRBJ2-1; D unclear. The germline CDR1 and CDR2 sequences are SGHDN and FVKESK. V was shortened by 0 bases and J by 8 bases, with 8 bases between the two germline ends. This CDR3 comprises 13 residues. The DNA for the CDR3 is TGTGCCAGCAGCCAAGAGAACCAGGATGAGCAGTTCTTC. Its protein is CASSQENQDEQFF.

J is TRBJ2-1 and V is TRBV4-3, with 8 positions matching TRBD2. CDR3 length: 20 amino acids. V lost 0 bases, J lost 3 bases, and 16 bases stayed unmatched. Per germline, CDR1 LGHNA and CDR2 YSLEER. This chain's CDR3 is CASSQEYTSGDGTFYNEQFF. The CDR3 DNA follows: TGCGCCAGCAGCCAAGAATATACTAGCGGCGACGGGACATTCTACAATGAGCAGTTCTTC.

The CDR3 DNA sequence: TGTGCCAGCAGACTTCAAAACTCGAGATTCGACACCGGGGAGCTGTTTTTT. The encoded protein is CASRLQNSRFDTGELFF. The V and J genes are TRBV5-4 and TRBJ2-2; D unclear. The length of the CDR3 is 17 residues. Germline V CDR1 and CDR2: SGHNT, YYREEE (reference sequence). Trimming left V 5 bases short and J 3 bases short, with 20 bases between.

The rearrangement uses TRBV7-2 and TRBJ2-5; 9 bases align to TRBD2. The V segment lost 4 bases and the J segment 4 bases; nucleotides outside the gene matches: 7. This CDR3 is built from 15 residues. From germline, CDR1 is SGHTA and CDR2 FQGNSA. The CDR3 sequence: CASSSSGTTGETQYF. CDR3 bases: TGTGCCAGCAGCTCTAGCGGGACTACCGGAGAGACCCAGTACTTC.

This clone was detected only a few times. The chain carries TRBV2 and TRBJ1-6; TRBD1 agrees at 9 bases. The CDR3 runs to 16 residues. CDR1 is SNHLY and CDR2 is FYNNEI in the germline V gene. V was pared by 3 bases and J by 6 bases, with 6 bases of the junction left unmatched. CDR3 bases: TGTGCCAGCAGTGATGGGTTGACAGGGGGTAATTCACCCCTCCACTTT. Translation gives CASSDGLTGGNSPLHF.

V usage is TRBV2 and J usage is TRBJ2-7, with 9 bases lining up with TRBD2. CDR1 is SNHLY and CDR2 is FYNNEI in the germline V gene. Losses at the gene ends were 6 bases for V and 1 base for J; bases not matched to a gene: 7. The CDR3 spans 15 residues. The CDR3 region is CASRDGREGSYEQYF. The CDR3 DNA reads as TGTGCCAGCAGAGATGGGCGGGAGGGATCCTACGAGCAGTACTTC.

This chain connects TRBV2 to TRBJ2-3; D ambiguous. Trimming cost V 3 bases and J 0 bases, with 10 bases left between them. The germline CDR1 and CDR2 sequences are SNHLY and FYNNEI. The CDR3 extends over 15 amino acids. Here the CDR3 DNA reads TGTGCCAGCAGTGAGGAAGAAACTAGCACAGATACGCAGTATTTT. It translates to CASSEEETSTDTQYF.

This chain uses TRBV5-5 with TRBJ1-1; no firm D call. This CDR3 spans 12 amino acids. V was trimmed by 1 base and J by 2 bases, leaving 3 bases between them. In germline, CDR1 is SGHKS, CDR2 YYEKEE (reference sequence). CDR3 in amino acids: CASSLTNTEAFF. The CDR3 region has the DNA TGTGCCAGCAGCTTGACTAACACTGAAGCTTTCTTT. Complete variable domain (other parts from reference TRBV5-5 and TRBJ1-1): DAGVTQSPTHLIKTRGQQVTLRCSPISGHKSVSWYQQVLGQGPQFIFQYYEKEERGRGNFPDRFSARQFPNYSSELNVNALLLGDSALYLCASSLTNTEAFFGQGTRLTVV.

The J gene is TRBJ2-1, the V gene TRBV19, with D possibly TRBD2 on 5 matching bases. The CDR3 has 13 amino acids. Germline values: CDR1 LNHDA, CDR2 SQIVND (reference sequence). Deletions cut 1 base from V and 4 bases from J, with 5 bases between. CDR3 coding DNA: TGTGCCAGTAGTATAGGGGAGTACAATGAGCAGTTCTTC. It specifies CASSIGEYNEQFF.

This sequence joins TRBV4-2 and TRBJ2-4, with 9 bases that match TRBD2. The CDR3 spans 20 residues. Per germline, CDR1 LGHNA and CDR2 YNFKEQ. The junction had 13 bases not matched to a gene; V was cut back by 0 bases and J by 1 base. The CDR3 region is CASSQDPFSGRVAAKNIQYF. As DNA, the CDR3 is TGTGCCAGCAGCCAAGATCCCTTTAGCGGGAGAGTGGCGGCCAAAAACATTCAGTACTTC.

This CDR3 is CASSLWATGDGYEQYF. The CDR3 DNA follows: TGCGCCAGCAGCTTGTGGGCCACAGGGGACGGCTACGAGCAGTACTTC. This chain links TRBV5-1 with TRBJ2-7, with 7 bases aligning to TRBD1. V trimming: 1 base; J trimming: 3 bases; junction bases outside the gene matches: 10. The CDR3 extends over 16 amino acids. Germline V CDR1 and CDR2: SGHRS, YFSETQ.

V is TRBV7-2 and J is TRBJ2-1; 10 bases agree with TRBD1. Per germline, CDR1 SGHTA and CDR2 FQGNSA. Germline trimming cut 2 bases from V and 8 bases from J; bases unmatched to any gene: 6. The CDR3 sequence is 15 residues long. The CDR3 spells CASSLRRQGADEQFF. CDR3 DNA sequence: TGTGCCAGCAGCTTACGTAGACAGGGGGCCGATGAGCAGTTCTTC.

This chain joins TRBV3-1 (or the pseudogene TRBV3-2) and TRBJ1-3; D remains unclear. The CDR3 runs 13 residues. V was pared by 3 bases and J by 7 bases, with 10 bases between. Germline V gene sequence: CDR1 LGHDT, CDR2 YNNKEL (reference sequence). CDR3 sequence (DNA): TGTGCCAGCAGCCAGGCCCTCCGGAACACCATATATTTT. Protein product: CASSQALRNTIYF.